This T cell receptor beta chain was captured in a study of cytomegalovirus exposure and HLA in healthy donors. Overall study findings and caveats: Analysis was performed later, and it showed HLA-associated TCR beta chains to be more clonally expanded than equally common others.

This clone was seen only once. Its antigen is still unknown. PCR primers comprised 60 Vbeta and 13 Jbeta primers. Per the authors' pipeline: In a later analysis, the count reached 80 million or so unique TCR beta chains, with approximately 10 million shared. Produced via immunoSEQ multiplex PCR; TCRdb's table is partial and in-frame only. The D gene and trimming were derived from the DNA, and the V and J assignments and clone size from that table. The repertoire holds a few hundred thousand clones, with around 88% as singletons. The V segment lost 6 bases and the J segment 6 bases; nucleotides outside the gene matches: 15. CDR3 size: 18 residues. Germline lookup yields CDR1 MNHEY and CDR2 SMNVEV (reference sequence).

The source material was PBMCs. This receptor was identified in a woman aged 18-29 years in good health and CMV-seronegative. J is TRBJ2-1 and V is TRBV27; 12 bases agree with TRBD2. CDR3 coding DNA: TGTGCCAGCAGCTCAGCCCACCAGACTAGCGGGAGATTCAATGAGCAGTTCTTC. Translation gives CASSSAHQTSGRFNEQFF.